Sequencing of this T cell receptor (beta chain) was carried out in a study of neurological immune-mediated disorders. Study-level findings and limits: None of the CDR3 amino acid sequences found in expanded clones was shared across subjects. This suggests that the TCR-beta repertoires were private in all groups.

TCRdb itself ran the 5' RACE reads through MiXCR, one entry per CDR3 protein. The sample shows tens of thousands of distinct CDR3 sequences, roughly an eighth of them seen only once. This clonotype came up many times. Its antigen is unknown. The CDR3 is 17 residues long. CDR1 and CDR2 from the germline V gene are LNHNV and YYDKDF (reference sequence). The V and J ends lost 0 bases and 5 bases respectively, with 14 bases between them. Time point specified: longitudinal time-point 1 (baseline). PBMCs stored at -80 C, numbering 2 million, were the origin of the unsorted libraries. The chain links TRBV15 to TRBJ1-6; the D gene is possibly TRBD1 (5 bases). Sequenced: PBMCs. This TCR was recovered from a female donor with HTLV-1-associated myelopathy (HAM/TSP). Here the CDR3 DNA reads TGTGCCACCAGCAGAGATATCGTCAGGGACGATAATTCACCCCTCCACTTT. Its translation is CATSRDIVRDDNSPLHF.